This TCR beta chain comes out of a study of blood T cell repertoires in COVID-19. Original processing methods: Reference gene primers were amplified, and this amplification served to estimate nucleated cell counts. Sequencing was performed with immunoSEQ multiplex PCR; in TCRdb, only in-frame clones are kept and a portion is missing. That table supplies the V and J calls and clone size; D and trimming were determined from the DNA. The table lists 75,000 to 95,000 clones, about 85% of them singletons, with around 3.1% in the top ten. Germline CDR1 and CDR2: SGDLS and YYNGEE. The CDR3 has 16 residues. Germline trimming cut 0 bases from V and 4 bases from J; bases unmatched to any gene: 8.

Sequencing used peripheral blood. This rearrangement joins TRBV9 to TRBJ2-5; 8 nucleotides agree with TRBD1. The sequence was obtained from a man aged 45 to 65 with acute or convalescent COVID-19. CDR3 sequence (DNA): TGTGCCAGCAGCGTAGGAGGGCAGGGGGCAGCAGAGACCCAGTACTTC. It encodes CASSVGGQGAAETQYF.